This entry is about one T cell receptor beta chain. The CDR3 is 15 residues long. Between the trimmed V and J ends, which lost 4 bases and 0 bases, there was a span of 12 bases. Germline assignment: CDR1 SGDLS and CDR2 YYNGEE. The sample is drawn from a study of OX40 agonist ivuxolimab in advanced cancers. Study-level information: It was ivuxolimab, an agonistic anti-OX40 (CD134) antibody, that patients were treated with. Every 2 weeks, ivuxolimab was infused into the patients intravenously at between 0.01 and 10 mg/kg. Eligibility rules accepted prior anti-PD-1, anti-PD-L1 or anti-CTLA-4 therapy, and around 38% had some. Three patients had partial responses: one hepatocellular carcinoma, two cutaneous melanoma.

This table comes from immunoSEQ multiplex PCR, and its TCRdb copy is limited to in-frame clones, with some not included. The sample records approximately 35,000 clones, about 80% being singletons. The clonotype comes from an adult with an advanced solid tumor such as melanoma, head and neck, liver or kidney cancer. The sample consisted of CD4+ or CD8+ T cells sorted from blood, taken in a trial of the OX40 agonist ivuxolimab. The chain carries TRBV9 and TRBJ2-3, with D possibly TRBD2 on 5 matching bases. CDR3 protein: CASSHGLESTDTQYF. CDR3 nucleotides: TGTGCCAGCAGCCACGGACTGGAGAGCACAGATACGCAGTATTTT.